A selection of T cell receptor beta chains follows, all from one sample in a study of identical twins. TCRdb recomputed calls from the 5' RACE reads with MiXCR, one row per CDR3 protein. Found here are about 250,000 distinct CDR3 sequences, around 8% of them singletons; the top ten hold 2.5% to 3.5%. This same sample was also part of a study on yellow fever vaccine responses in identical twins.

The sequenced sample was CD8+ T cells sorted from blood. These receptors originate from a woman between 18 and 30 years old in good health. Each CDR3 is given with its conserved first and last residue. The D gene is left open where the match is weak. Size values are once, few and many counts, or a class for expanded clones, and some rows have none.

D: TRBD2; V: TRBV5-1; size: NA; J: TRBJ2-3; DNA: TGCGCCAGCTGGTTTCGGGAGGGCCGCACAGATACGCAGTATTTT; CDR3: CASWFREGRTDTQYF
D: NA; V: TRBV12-3/TRBV12-4; size: many; J: TRBJ2-5; DNA: TGTGCCAGCAGTCCCGGGACTGTCCAAGAGACCCAGTACTTC; CDR3: CASSPGTVQETQYF
D: NA; V: TRBV9; size: NA; J: TRBJ1-2; DNA: TGTGCCAGCAGCGTAGGGTTAAACTCGGACAGAAGTGAAAATAACTATGGCTACACCTTC; CDR3: CASSVGLNSDRSENNYGYTF
D: NA; V: TRBV29-1; size: many; J: TRBJ1-2; DNA: TGCAGCGTCCCCAGGCCGGGGAAGGGGGGTTATGGCTATGGCTACACCTTC; CDR3: CSVPRPGKGGYGYGYTF
D: NA; V: TRBV7-6; size: many; J: TRBJ2-7; DNA: TGTGCCAGCAGCTACTCAACAGGCTACGAGCAGTACTTC; CDR3: CASSYSTGYEQYF
D: NA; V: TRBV27; size: many; J: TRBJ1-5; DNA: TGTGCCAGCAGTTTAGGGGGAGATCAGCCCCAGCATTTT; CDR3: CASSLGGDQPQHF
D: NA; V: TRBV7-9; size: many; J: TRBJ2-7; DNA: TGTGCCAGCAGCTTACTTCGAGACAGCTCCTACGAGCAGTACTTC; CDR3: CASSLLRDSSYEQYF
D: NA; V: TRBV27; size: NA; J: TRBJ2-1; DNA: TGTGCCAGCGGGAAGAGCTCCTACAATGAGCAGTTCTTC; CDR3: CASGKSSYNEQFF
D: TRBD2; V: TRBV24-1; size: NA; J: TRBJ2-1; DNA: TGTGCCACCTTACCTAGCGGGGCCAAGGGGCCCAATGAGCAGTTCTTC; CDR3: CATLPSGAKGPNEQFF
D: TRBD2; V: TRBV20-1; size: NA; J: TRBJ2-7; DNA: TGCAGTGCCCAAGGACTAGCGGCTGACGTTAGCTTCTACGAGCAGTACTTC; CDR3: CSAQGLAADVSFYEQYF
D: NA; V: TRBV7-9; size: few; J: TRBJ2-5; DNA: TGTGCCAGCAGCTTAGTGGAGGACTACCAGGAGACCCAGTACTTC; CDR3: CASSLVEDYQETQYF
D: NA; V: TRBV15; size: many; J: TRBJ2-7; DNA: TGTGCCACCAGCAGAGATGGGTACGAGCAGTACTTC; CDR3: CATSRDGYEQYF
D: NA; V: TRBV6-5; size: NA; J: TRBJ2-5; DNA: TGTGCCAGCAGTTACGCCCACCAAGAGACCCAGTACTTC; CDR3: CASSYAHQETQYF
D: NA; V: TRBV4-3; size: NA; J: TRBJ2-3; DNA: TGCGCCAGCAGCCAAGATAGGGAGTCAGATACGCAGTATTTT; CDR3: CASSQDRESDTQYF
D: TRBD2; V: TRBV7-9; size: few; J: TRBJ2-1; DNA: TGTGCCAGCAGCGACGGACTAGCGAGGGTGGATGAGCAGTTCTTC; CDR3: CASSDGLARVDEQFF
D: TRBD2; V: TRBV27; size: NA; J: TRBJ2-1; DNA: TGTCCCAGCAGTTTAGCGGGAGGTTACAATGAGCAGTTCTTC; CDR3: CPSSLAGGYNEQFF
D: TRBD1; V: TRBV18; size: few; J: TRBJ1-4; DNA: TGTGCCAGCTCATCGACAGGGGGTAATGAAAAACTGTTTTTT; CDR3: CASSSTGGNEKLFF
D: NA; V: TRBV7-9; size: few; J: TRBJ2-1; DNA: TGTGCCAGCTCCACCCTTGGGGGGGCTTCTCACAATGAGCAGTTCTTC; CDR3: CASSTLGGASHNEQFF
D: NA; V: TRBV21-1; size: few; J: TRBJ2-3; DNA: TGTGCCAGCACTGAAGGGCCCACAGATACGCAGTATTTT; CDR3: CASTEGPTDTQYF
D: NA; V: TRBV28; size: NA; J: TRBJ2-7; DNA: TGTGCCAGCAGTACTCTCCTAGCGAGCGACGAGCAGTACTTC; CDR3: CASSTLLASDEQYF
D: TRBD2; V: TRBV7-8; size: few; J: TRBJ2-1; DNA: TGTGCCAGCAGCTTGTATTCAGCGGGGTACTCCTACAATGAGCAGTTCTTC; CDR3: CASSLYSAGYSYNEQFF
D: TRBD2; V: TRBV5-1; size: many; J: TRBJ2-3; DNA: TGCGCCAGCAGCTTCCGGGAGGGCGGTATCACAGATACGCAGTATTTT; CDR3: CASSFREGGITDTQYF